This T cell receptor beta chain was captured in a study of blood T cell repertoires in COVID-19. At the level of the study: Whether acute or convalescent, the COVID-19 samples came from the United States, Italy and Spain. Nucleic acid was either cDNA or gDNA, and it came from T cells, B-cell-depleted T cells, or PBMCs.

In the study's own analysis: How many nucleated cells were present was estimated from reference gene primer amplification. The method was immunoSEQ multiplex PCR; TCRdb's version includes in-frame clones alone and lacks a portion of them. For V, J and clone size, that table is used; D and trimming come from the DNA. Among about 360,000 clones listed, about 80% were seen once. The germline CDR1 and CDR2 sequences are MNHEY and SMNVEV (reference sequence). The V and J ends lost 5 bases and 0 bases, in that order; junction bases with no gene match: 4. CDR3 size: 15 residues. This clonotype originated in a human donor with acute or convalescent COVID-19. The donor label of this sample is uncertain. The sequenced sample was peripheral blood. The chain combines TRBV27 with TRBJ1-5; TRBD1 matches at 7 bases. CDR3 sequence: CASSARQGSNQPQHF. Written as DNA, the CDR3 is TGTGCCAGCAGTGCCAGACAGGGTAGCAATCAGCCCCAGCATTTT.